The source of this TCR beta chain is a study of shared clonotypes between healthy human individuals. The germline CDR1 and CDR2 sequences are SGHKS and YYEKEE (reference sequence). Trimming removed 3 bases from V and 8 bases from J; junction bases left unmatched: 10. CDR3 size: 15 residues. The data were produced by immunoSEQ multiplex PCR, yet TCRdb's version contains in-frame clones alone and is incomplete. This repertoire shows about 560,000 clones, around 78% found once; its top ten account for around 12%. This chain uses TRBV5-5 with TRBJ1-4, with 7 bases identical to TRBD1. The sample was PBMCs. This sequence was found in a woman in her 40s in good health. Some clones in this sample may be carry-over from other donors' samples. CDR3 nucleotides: TGTGCCAGCAGCTACCTCGGACAGGAGTTGGAAAAACTGTTTTTT. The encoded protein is CASSYLGQELEKLFF. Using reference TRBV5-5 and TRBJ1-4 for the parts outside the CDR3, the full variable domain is DAGVTQSPTHLIKTRGQQVTLRCSPISGHKSVSWYQQVLGQGPQFIFQYYEKEERGRGNFPDRFSARQFPNYSSELNVNALLLGDSALYLCASSYLGQELEKLFFGSGTQLSVL.